This is a list of T cell receptor beta chains from one sample in a study of OX40 agonist ivuxolimab in advanced cancers. TCRdb's table, derived via immunoSEQ multiplex PCR, lists solely in-frame clones and lacks some. The sample carries more than 60,000 clones, around 87% recorded once. Sequences were derived from CD4+ or CD8+ T cells sorted from blood, sampled in a trial of the OX40 agonist ivuxolimab. These receptors came from an adult with an advanced solid tumor such as melanoma, head and neck, liver or kidney cancer. CDR3s include the opening cysteine and the closing phenylalanine or tryptophan. The D gene is left open where the match is weak. The listing skips clone size in some rows; elsewhere it reads once, few, many or a size class.

TRBJ2-1	TRBD2	TRBV14	-	TGTGCCAGCAGCCGAAGACCTAGCGGGATTACTGAGCAGTTCTTC	CASSRRPSGITEQFF
TRBJ2-7	-	TRBV5-6	-	TGTGCCAGCAGCGCAATCGGCGAGCAGTACTTC	CASSAIGEQYF
TRBJ2-1	-	TRBV7-6	-	TGTGCCAGCAGCTTAGGACCTCCTGGGAGCAATGAGCAGTTCTTC	CASSLGPPGSNEQFF
TRBJ2-5	-	TRBV5-4	-	TGTGCCAGCAGCACTATCAGGGGAGGCAGTGAGACCCAGTACTTC	CASSTIRGGSETQYF
TRBJ2-1	TRBD2	TRBV28	-	TGTGCCAGCAGTTTTCAGAACGGGAGGAATGAGCAGTTCTTC	CASSFQNGRNEQFF
TRBJ2-5	-	TRBV5-1	-	TGCGCCAGCAGCTTGGCCGGCACGAAAGAGACCCAGTACTTC	CASSLAGTKETQYF
TRBJ2-7	-	TRBV6-6	-	TGTGCCAGCAGTTACTCGGGACACCGGGGGAGCGAGCAGTACTTC	CASSYSGHRGSEQYF
TRBJ2-7	TRBD2	TRBV6-5	-	TGTGCCAGCAGTTTGTCTAGCGGGAGAAACGAGCAGTACTTC	CASSLSSGRNEQYF
TRBJ2-7	TRBD2	TRBV7-8	-	TGTGCCAGCAGCCTAGAGGGGACTAGCTCCTACGAGCAGTACTTC	CASSLEGTSSYEQYF
TRBJ2-1	TRBD2	TRBV10-2	-	TGCGCCAGCAGCCAAGCGGGAGGGAGCTCCTACAATGAGCAGTTCTTC	CASSQAGGSSYNEQFF
TRBJ2-2	-	TRBV27	-	TGTGCCAGCAGTTTATCGTGGGAGGGGGAGCTGTTTTTT	CASSLSWEGELFF
TRBJ2-7	TRBD2	TRBV28	-	TGTGCCAGTAGGTTGGCGGGAGTCTACGAGCAGTACTTC	CASRLAGVYEQYF
TRBJ2-1	TRBD2	TRBV2	-	TGTGCCAGCAGGCCTGGACTAGCGGGGGGCGATAGGAATGAGCAGTTCTTC	CASRPGLAGGDRNEQFF
TRBJ2-7	-	TRBV6-5	-	TGTGCCAGCAGTGCGCGTGCTCCGACCTACGAGCAGTACTTC	CASSARAPTYEQYF
TRBJ1-1	-	TRBV5-1	-	TGCGCCAGCAGCTTGGCCAGGAAAAACACTGAAGCTTTCTTT	CASSLARKNTEAFF
TRBJ1-5	-	TRBV9	-	TGTGCCAGCAGCGTAGGGCACTCTAGCAATCAGCCCCAGCATTTT	CASSVGHSSNQPQHF
TRBJ2-2	-	TRBV5-1	-	TGCGCCAGCAGCTTGGGGAGCGGCCCGAACACCGGGGAGCTGTTTTTT	CASSLGSGPNTGELFF
TRBJ2-5	TRBD2	TRBV19	-	TGTGCCAGTAGTACCGTAGCGGGAGGGTTCGAGGAGACCCAGTACTTC	CASSTVAGGFEETQYF
TRBJ1-4	-	TRBV5-1	-	TGCGCCAGCAGCTTGGGCGGATTAGCTAATGAAAAACTGTTTTTT	CASSLGGLANEKLFF
TRBJ2-5	TRBD2	TRBV9	-	TGTGCCAGCAGCGCTAGCGGGAGTAGGGAGACCCAGTACTTC	CASSASGSRETQYF
TRBJ1-6	-	TRBV5-4	-	TGTGCCAGCAGCACCGGGATCTATAATTCACCCCTCCACTTT	CASSTGIYNSPLHF
TRBJ2-1	-	TRBV7-2	-	TGTGCCAGCAGCTTAGATCAGGGCTCCTACAATGAGCAGTTCTTC	CASSLDQGSYNEQFF
TRBJ1-6	TRBD1	TRBV18	once	TGTGCCACCTCATTAGGGACAGTTAATTCACCCCTCCACTTT	CATSLGTVNSPLHF
TRBJ2-2	-	TRBV14	-	TGTGCCAGCAGCCAAGGGAAGTACACCGGGGAGCTGTTTTTT	CASSQGKYTGELFF
TRBJ1-5	-	TRBV19	-	TGTGCCAGTAGTATGCACAATCAGCCCCAGCATTTT	CASSMHNQPQHF
TRBJ2-5	-	TRBV6-5	-	TGTGCCAGCAGTTACGGCGGGACGGGGCGTGGGACCCAGTACTTC	CASSYGGTGRGTQYF
TRBJ1-1	TRBD1	TRBV5-5	once	TGTGCCAGCAGCTCGAGGGACAGGGGGCGCCTGGACACTGAAGCTTTCTTT	CASSSRDRGRLDTEAFF
TRBJ1-1	-	TRBV5-1	-	TGCGCCAGCAGCTTGGAACAGACGAACACTGAAGCTTTCTTT	CASSLEQTNTEAFF